Detailed here is one T cell receptor beta chain. What this receptor recognizes is not known. Base qualities are not at hand, and no much larger clone is one base apart. In Seattle, one collaborating source enrolled patients while the infection was active and tracked those patients longitudinally over the course of disease. Collaborating institutions collected whole blood in K2EDTA tubes following their own protocols. For TCRbeta analysis, collaborators shipped samples in one of three forms: frozen whole blood, isolated PBMCs, or DNA extracted from either of those sample types. The data stem from a study of blood T cell repertoires in COVID-19 (dated by TCRdb to about 2020). Study-wide context: Collaborator samples came from the United States, Italy and Spain and covered acute and convalescent phases of COVID-19. A freely available public database, intended as a resource for researchers studying the immune response to SARS-CoV-2, is where the repertoires were released. The material from the prospective study consisted of cDNA or gDNA derived from T cells, B-cell-depleted T cells, or PBMCs. A de-identified subject ID, COVID-19 status, age in years and sex were almost always included in the sample metadata. Where HLA class I and class II types were available, the types were taken from metadata supplied by the sample provider, not from assay-based typing. Subjects who had been exposed to COVID-19, were actively infected with it, or had recovered from it provided the deeply sampled blood TCRbeta repertoires that made up the dataset. Samples were obtained from the ongoing ImmuneRACE study (first 160 participants) and from over 1,000 subjects provided by 6 global collaborators. The study at large found these results: The amount of clinical and demographic metadata varied by source and participant and was provided uncurated.

TCRbeta CDR3 regions were amplified from genomic DNA using the immunoSEQ Assay, a bias-controlled multiplex PCR. The study's processing was this. Nucleated cell counts per sample were estimated from amplification of reference gene primers within the assay. To quantify the absolute abundance of each unique TCRbeta CDR3 rearrangement, sequence reads were collapsed and filtered. For each sample, productive Simpson clonality was calculated by taking the square root of Simpson's diversity index across productive rearrangements. This is the immuneACCESS table as TCRdb keeps it, with only in-frame sequences that have V and J called. A part of the clones is gone; compared with another copy, unresolved V genes explain less than half, and the rest is unexplained. The V and J calls and clone size come from that table; D and trimming were worked out from the DNA. This sample comprises 350,000 to 450,000 clones, 80% to 90% of them detected only once. Over 2% of the sample is held by the ten biggest clonotypes.

The CDR1 and CDR2 encoded by the germline V gene are ENHRY and SYGVKD. From V the trimming removes 0 bases and from J it removes 10 bases, while the gene matches leave 3 bases of the junction unaccounted for. Its CDR3 holds 13 amino acids, cysteine through phenylalanine. The DNA shown is the 39-base CDR3, in frame from base 1. The chain is made from TRBV10-3 and TRBJ1-5; 7 central nucleotides agree with TRBD1. The receptor comes from a woman aged 55-75 years with COVID-19, enrolled during active disease. Sequenced sample: peripheral blood. The CDR3 sequence is CAISESKGAPQHF. The nucleotide sequence reads as follows: TGTGCCATCAGTGAGTCGAAGGGGGCCCCCCAGCATTTT.